Listed below are T cell receptor beta chains from one sample, sequenced in a study of cytomegalovirus exposure and HLA in healthy donors. Method: immunoSEQ multiplex PCR; TCRdb's copy keeps in-frame clones and lacks some. In all, the sample yields 38,000 or so clones. Sequences were obtained from PBMCs. Every receptor here comes from a man aged 25-45 years in good health and CMV-seronegative. Both conserved end residues are trimmed from each CDR3.

J gene	V gene	CDR3 protein
TRBJ2-3	TRBV16	ASSPTRAGTDTQY
TRBJ2-1	TRBV4-1	ASSQDSTGAVYNEQF
TRBJ2-7	TRBV29-1	SVRTAGVLYEQY
TRBJ1-1	TRBV4-2	ASSQDDSGGHTEAF
TRBJ1-2	TRBV20-1	SADRGQGYT
TRBJ2-2	TRBV6-6	ASSLTHGGELF
TRBJ1-2	TRBV5-4	ASRTQGARGYT
TRBJ2-3	TRBV6-1	ASILSGSGDTQY
TRBJ2-5	TRBV7-3	ASSNWGGGTQY
TRBJ1-2	TRBV5-4	ASSLGPGQSYGYT
TRBJ2-7	TRBV10-2	ASPGQGSYEQY
TRBJ2-1	TRBV2	ASSEAVPKQGIEF
TRBJ2-7	TRBV7-8	ASSLAPGAEQY
TRBJ2-2	TRBV6-5	ASSYSSANTGELF
TRBJ1-5	TRBV19	ASSIAPGGNQPQH
TRBJ1-5	TRBV7-9	ASSQGSNNQPQH
TRBJ2-7	TRBV4-3	ASSQEGRGYEQY
TRBJ1-2	TRBV29-1	SAGTGGLYGYT
TRBJ1-2	TRBV6-5	ASRRQGGKYGYT
TRBJ1-2	TRBV20-1	SLQGTAGYT
TRBJ2-7	TRBV5-1	ASNLGTGGGYEQS
TRBJ1-1	TRBV7-3	ASSPPGQAMLLNTEAF
TRBJ2-4	TRBV29-1	SVERVNIQY
TRBJ2-3	TRBV19	ASRATSGKQAQY
TRBJ2-3	TRBV14	ASSPHSGSAADTQY
TRBJ2-7	TRBV5-1	ASSLTGETYEQY
TRBJ2-1	TRBV7-2	ASSPRTTWNEQF
TRBJ1-1	TRBV18	ASSPQITAEAF
TRBJ2-1	TRBV4-2	ASSPSGGSDNEQF
TRBJ1-5	TRBV27	ASSFSGANQPQH
TRBJ2-3	TRBV6-6	ASSSTSGASTQY
TRBJ2-1	TRBV19	ASKARSSYNEQF
TRBJ2-3	TRBV29-1	SAMAGTTTDKQY
TRBJ2-7	TRBV7-9	ASSLMDSSYEQY
TRBJ1-2	TRBV25-1	ASRTPGGQGYDGYT
TRBJ1-5	TRBV29-1	TLGGGVGNQPQH
TRBJ2-5	TRBV29-1	SGTGAKETQY
TRBJ1-4	TRBV15	ATSSARGLF
TRBJ2-5	TRBV7-3	ASSLTGTGGETQY
TRBJ2-3	TRBV6-1	ASSEVSGTTDTQY
TRBJ2-7	TRBV4-2	ASSQRTSGRVHEQY
TRBJ2-5	TRBV4-3	ASSQTTGSGETQY
TRBJ2-5	TRBV6-5	ASSLASGGAETQY
TRBJ2-2	TRBV12-5	ASGQSDRLENTGELF
TRBJ1-2	TRBV23-1	ASSQSRGKDGYT